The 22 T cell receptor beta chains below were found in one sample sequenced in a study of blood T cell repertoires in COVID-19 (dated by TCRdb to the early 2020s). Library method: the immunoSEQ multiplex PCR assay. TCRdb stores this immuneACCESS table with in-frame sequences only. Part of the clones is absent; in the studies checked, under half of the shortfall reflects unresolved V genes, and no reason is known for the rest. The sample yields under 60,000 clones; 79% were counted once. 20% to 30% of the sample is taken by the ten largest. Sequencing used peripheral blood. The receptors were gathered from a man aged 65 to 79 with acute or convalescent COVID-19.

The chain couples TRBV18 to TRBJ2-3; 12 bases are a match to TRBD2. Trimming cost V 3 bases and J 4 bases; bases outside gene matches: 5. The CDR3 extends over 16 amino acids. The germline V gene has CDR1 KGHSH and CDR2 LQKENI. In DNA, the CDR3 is TGTGCCAGCTCACCCCGGACTAGCGGGGCATCAGATACGCAGTATTTT. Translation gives CASSPRTSGASDTQYF.

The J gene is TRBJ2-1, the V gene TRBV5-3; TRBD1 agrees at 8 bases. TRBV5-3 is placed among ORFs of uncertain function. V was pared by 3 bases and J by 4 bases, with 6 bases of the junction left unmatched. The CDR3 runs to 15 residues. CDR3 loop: CARSSGQELYNEQFF. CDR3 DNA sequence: TGTGCCAGAAGCTCGGGACAGGAGTTATACAATGAGCAGTTCTTC.

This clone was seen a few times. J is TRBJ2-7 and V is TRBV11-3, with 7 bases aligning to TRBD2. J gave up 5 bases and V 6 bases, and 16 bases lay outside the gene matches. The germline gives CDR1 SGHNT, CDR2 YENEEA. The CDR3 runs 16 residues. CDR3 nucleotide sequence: TGTGCCAGCAGTGGGGGGGGGACGGAGGTGGTAAACGAGCAGTACTTC. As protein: CASSGGGTEVVNEQYF.

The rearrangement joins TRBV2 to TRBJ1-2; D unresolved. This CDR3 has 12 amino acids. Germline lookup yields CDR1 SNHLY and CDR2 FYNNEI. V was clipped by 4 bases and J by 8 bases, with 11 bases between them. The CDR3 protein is CASSGAARGYTF. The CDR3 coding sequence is TGTGCCAGCAGTGGGGCCGCACGGGGCTACACCTTC.

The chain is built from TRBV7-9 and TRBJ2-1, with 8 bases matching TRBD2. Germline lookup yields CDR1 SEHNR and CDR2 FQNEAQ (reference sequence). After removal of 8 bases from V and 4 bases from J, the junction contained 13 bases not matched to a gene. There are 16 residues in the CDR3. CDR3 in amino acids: CASGPSLLAEYNEQFF. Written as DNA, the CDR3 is TGTGCCAGCGGTCCCTCTCTACTAGCGGAATACAATGAGCAGTTCTTC.

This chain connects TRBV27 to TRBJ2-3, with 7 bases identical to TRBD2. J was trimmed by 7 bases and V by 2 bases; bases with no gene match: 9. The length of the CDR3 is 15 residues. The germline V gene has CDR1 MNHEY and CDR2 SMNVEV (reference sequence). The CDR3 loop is CASSLLRASGNTQYF. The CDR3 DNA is TGTGCCAGCAGTTTACTCAGGGCTAGCGGAAATACGCAGTATTTT.

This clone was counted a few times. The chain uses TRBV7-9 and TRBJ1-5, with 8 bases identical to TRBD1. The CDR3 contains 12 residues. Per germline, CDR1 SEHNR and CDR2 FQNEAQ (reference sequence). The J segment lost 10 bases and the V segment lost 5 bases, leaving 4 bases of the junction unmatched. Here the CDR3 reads CASSAQGDPQHF. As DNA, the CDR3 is TGTGCCAGCAGCGCACAGGGGGATCCCCAGCATTTT.

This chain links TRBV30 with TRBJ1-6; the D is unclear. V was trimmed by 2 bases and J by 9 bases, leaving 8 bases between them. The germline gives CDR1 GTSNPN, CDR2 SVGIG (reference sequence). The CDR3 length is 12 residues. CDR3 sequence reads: CAWSPPRSPLHF. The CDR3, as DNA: TGTGCCTGGAGTCCTCCTCGTTCACCCCTCCACTTT.

The CDR3 spells CASSLEGGYTGELFF. In nucleotides, the CDR3 is TGTGCCAGCAGCTTGGAGGGCGGGTACACCGGGGAGCTGTTTTTT. V usage is TRBV5-6 and J usage is TRBJ2-2; perhaps TRBD2 as D (5 bases). This CDR3 has 15 residues. Trimming took off 0 bases at V and 3 bases at J, with 9 bases between the two ends. CDR1 and CDR2 (germline): SGHDT, YYEEEE.

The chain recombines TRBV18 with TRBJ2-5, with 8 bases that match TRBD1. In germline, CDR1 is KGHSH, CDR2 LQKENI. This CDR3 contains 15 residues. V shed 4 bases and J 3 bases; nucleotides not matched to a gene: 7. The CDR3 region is CASSLWTGTEETQYF. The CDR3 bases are TGTGCCAGCTCACTCTGGACAGGGACGGAAGAGACCCAGTACTTC.

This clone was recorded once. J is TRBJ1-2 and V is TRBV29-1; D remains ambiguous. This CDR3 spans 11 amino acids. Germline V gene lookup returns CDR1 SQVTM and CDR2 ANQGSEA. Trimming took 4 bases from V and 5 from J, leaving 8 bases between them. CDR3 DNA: TGCAGCGTTGGGCAGAATTATGGCTACACCTTC. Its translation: CSVGQNYGYTF.

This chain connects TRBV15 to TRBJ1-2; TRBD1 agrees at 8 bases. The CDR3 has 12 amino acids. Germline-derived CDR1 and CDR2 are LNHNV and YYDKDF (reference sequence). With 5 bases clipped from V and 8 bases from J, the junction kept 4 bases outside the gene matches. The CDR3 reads CATSSRQGGYTF. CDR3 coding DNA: TGTGCCACCAGCTCTCGACAGGGGGGCTACACCTTC.

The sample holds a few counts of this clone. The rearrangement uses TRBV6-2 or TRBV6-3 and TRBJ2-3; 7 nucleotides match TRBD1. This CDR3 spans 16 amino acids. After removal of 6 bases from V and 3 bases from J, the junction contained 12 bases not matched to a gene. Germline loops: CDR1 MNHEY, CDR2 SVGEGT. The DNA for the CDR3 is TGTGCCAGCAGCCCCACGGGTAGGGGGCTAACAGATACGCAGTATTTT. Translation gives CASSPTGRGLTDTQYF.

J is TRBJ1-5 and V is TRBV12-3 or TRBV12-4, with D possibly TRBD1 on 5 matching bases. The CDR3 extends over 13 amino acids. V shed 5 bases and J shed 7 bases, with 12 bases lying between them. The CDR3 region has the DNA TGTGCCAGCAGTCGCTTATGGGGCCAGCCCCAGCATTTT. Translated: CASSRLWGQPQHF.

In DNA, the CDR3 is TGTGCCTGGACCCCGGACTGGAACACTGAAGCTTTCTTT. Protein: CAWTPDWNTEAFF. The chain has TRBV30 and TRBJ1-1; D uncertain. V was cut by 4 bases and J by 1 base, with 10 bases left in between. The CDR3 runs 13 residues. The germline CDR1 and CDR2 sequences are GTSNPN and SVGIG (reference sequence).

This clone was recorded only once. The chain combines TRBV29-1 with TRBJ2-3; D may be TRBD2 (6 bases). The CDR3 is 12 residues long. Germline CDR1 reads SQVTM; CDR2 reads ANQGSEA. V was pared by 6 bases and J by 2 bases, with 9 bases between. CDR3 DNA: TGCAGCGTGGGGGGAGTCACAGATACGCAGTATTTT. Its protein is CSVGGVTDTQYF.

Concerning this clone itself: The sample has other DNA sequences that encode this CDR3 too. The CDR3 DNA reads TGTGCCTTCGGTATGCTGGGCCCGTTGGCCCGACGGGAGACCCAGTACTTC. Encoded protein: CAFGMLGPLARRETQYF. This chain joins TRBV28 and TRBJ2-5, with no clear D. Germline CDR1 and CDR2: MDHEN and SYDVKM. The CDR3 is 17 residues long. V gave up 11 bases and J gave up 5 bases, with 30 bases separating them. Combining the CDR3 with reference TRBV28 and TRBJ2-5 gives the whole variable domain DVKVTQSSRYLVKRTGEKVFLECVQDMDHENMFWYRQDPGLGLRLIYFSYDVKMKEKGDIPEGYSVSREKKERFSLILESASTNQTSMYLCAFGMLGPLARRETQYFGPGTRLLVL.

CDR3 coding DNA: TGTGCCAGCAGTGAGACAGGGATGGAGCCCCAGCATTTT. This sequence encodes CASSETGMEPQHF. This chain uses TRBV6-4 with TRBJ1-5; 7 positions agree with TRBD1. The V and J ends lost 3 bases and 8 bases, in that order; junction bases with no gene match: 4. Germline CDR1 reads MRHNA; CDR2 reads SNTAGT. The CDR3 has 13 residues.

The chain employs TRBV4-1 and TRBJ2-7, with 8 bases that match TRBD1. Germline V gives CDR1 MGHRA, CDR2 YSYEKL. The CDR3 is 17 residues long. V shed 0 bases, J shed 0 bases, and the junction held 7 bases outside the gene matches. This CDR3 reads CASSQDPATGGSYEQYF. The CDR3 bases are TGCGCCAGCAGCCAAGATCCAGCAACAGGGGGCTCCTACGAGCAGTACTTC.

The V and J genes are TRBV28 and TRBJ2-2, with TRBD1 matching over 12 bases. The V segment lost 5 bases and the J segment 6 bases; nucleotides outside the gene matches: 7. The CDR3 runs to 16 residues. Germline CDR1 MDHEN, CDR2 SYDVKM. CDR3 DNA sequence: TGTGCCAGCAGTCCAGCGGGACAGGGGGCGGCCGGGGAGCTGTTTTTT. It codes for CASSPAGQGAAGELFF.

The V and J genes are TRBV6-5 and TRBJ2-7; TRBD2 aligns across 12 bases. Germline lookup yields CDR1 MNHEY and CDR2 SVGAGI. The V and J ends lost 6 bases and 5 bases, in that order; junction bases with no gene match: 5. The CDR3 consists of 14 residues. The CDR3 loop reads CASRSSGRGNEQYF. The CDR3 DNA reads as TGTGCCAGCAGATCTAGCGGGAGGGGCAACGAGCAGTACTTC.

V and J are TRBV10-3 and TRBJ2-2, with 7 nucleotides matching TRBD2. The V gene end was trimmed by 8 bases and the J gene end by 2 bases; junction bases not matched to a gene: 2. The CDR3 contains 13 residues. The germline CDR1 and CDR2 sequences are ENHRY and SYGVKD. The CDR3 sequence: CAIASGNTGELFF. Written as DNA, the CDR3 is TGTGCCATCGCTAGCGGAAACACCGGGGAGCTGTTTTTT.